These 5 T cell receptor beta chains came from one sample sequenced in a study of control samples from healthy donors and cancer patients. The method was immunoSEQ multiplex PCR; TCRdb's version includes in-frame clones alone and lacks a portion of them. Of approximately 90,000 clones in the sample, over 80% were seen once. The sample consisted of blood. These receptors came from a man between 25 and 39 years old in good health.

The chain links TRBV7-9 to TRBJ2-3; 9 bases align to TRBD1. V gave up 10 bases and J gave up 4 bases; unmatched junction bases: 9. Per the germline V gene, CDR1 is SEHNR and CDR2 is FQNEAQ (reference sequence). The CDR3 runs 14 residues. In DNA, the CDR3 is TGTGCCACGAGACAGGGGGGGTCGGCAGATACGCAGTATTTT. Residues: CATRQGGSADTQYF.

CDR3 in DNA: TGTGCCAGCAGTGCCCCTCCCGGACAGGGGTTTGGGGCCAACGTCCTGACTTTC. Amino acid sequence: CASSAPPGQGFGANVLTF. The V call is TRBV28, the J call TRBJ2-6; 9 bases align to TRBD1. The CDR3 sequence is 18 residues long. Trimming at V came to 5 bases and at J to 3 bases, leaving 11 bases not matched to a gene. CDR1 and CDR2 from the germline V gene are MDHEN and SYDVKM.

The rearrangement links TRBV7-9 to TRBJ1-4; 7 nucleotides agree with TRBD1. This CDR3 spans 14 amino acids. Germline V gives CDR1 SEHNR, CDR2 FQNEAQ (reference sequence). With 2 bases clipped from V and 6 bases from J, the junction kept 3 bases outside the gene matches. The CDR3: CASSLRDSDEKLFF. As DNA, the CDR3 is TGTGCCAGCAGCTTAAGGGACAGCGATGAAAAACTGTTTTTT.

The rearrangement links TRBV2 to TRBJ1-5; possibly TRBD1 for D (6 bases). The germline V and J ends were trimmed by 5 bases and 7 bases, with 12 bases remaining between them. The CDR3 contains 13 residues. CDR1 is SNHLY, CDR2 FYNNEI, per germline. Here the CDR3 reads CASSRGAGQPQHF. CDR3 nucleotide sequence: TGTGCCAGCAGTAGGGGGGCAGGGCAGCCCCAGCATTTT.

Remarks on this clone: Other DNA sequences of this sample code for an identical CDR3. This chain joins TRBV5-6 and TRBJ2-6; D is unresolved. The CDR3 consists of 15 residues. V was shortened by 0 bases and J by 4 bases, with 8 bases between the two germline ends. Per germline, CDR1 SGHDT and CDR2 YYEEEE. The CDR3 coding sequence is TGTGCCAGCAGCTTGGGAGGCCCCGGGGCCAACGTCCTGACTTTC. The encoded protein is CASSLGGPGANVLTF.